The 8 T cell receptor beta chains given below trace back to one sample, sequenced in a study of cytotoxic CD8 clonotypes in ibrutinib-treated CLL. TCRdb keeps only in-frame clones here, not all; method: immunoSEQ multiplex PCR. In the table there are 25,000 to 30,000 clones, around three fifths of which are singletons. Sequences were derived from PBMCs, sampled before ibrutinib treatment. The receptors were sampled from a human donor with chronic lymphocytic leukemia.

This chain links TRBV5-1 with TRBJ2-3; D is unresolved. V was cut by 2 bases and J by 5 bases, with 12 bases left in between. Germline V gene data show CDR1 as SGHRS and CDR2 as YFSETQ. This CDR3 is 14 amino acids long. In DNA, the CDR3 is TGCGCCAGCAGCTTACCTTCTCGAATAGATACGCAGTATTTT. Encoded protein: CASSLPSRIDTQYF.

The genes are TRBV12-2 and TRBJ1-5; whether TRBD1, the table's D call, matches the DNA was not checked. TRBV12-2 is noted as a pseudogene. This CDR3 has 17 amino acids. The CDR3 spells CASRLGRDRGLNQPQHF. CDR3 DNA sequence: TGTGCAAGTCGCTTAGGGCGGGACAGGGGTTTGAATCAGCCCCAGCATTTT.

The chain joins TRBV21-1 to TRBJ1-3; TRBD1 is the table's D call and was not checked against the DNA. TRBV21-1 has pseudogene status. CDR3 length: 19 amino acids. The CDR3 DNA sequence: TGTGCCGTTTCCCTCCAGGACAGGCCATTCTGTCTCTCTGGAAACACCATATATTTT. The encoded protein is CAVSLQDRPFCLSGNTIYF.

Worth noting for this clone: The sample contains more than one DNA sequence encoding this CDR3. The chain combines TRBV6-1 with TRBJ2-7; 10 nucleotides match TRBD2. After removal of 1 base from V and 1 base from J, the junction contained 1 base not matched to a gene. The germline gives CDR1 MNHNS, CDR2 SASEGT. The CDR3 consists of 15 residues. The CDR3 region has the DNA TGTGCCAGCAGTGAAGGGACTAGCGGTTCCTACGAGCAGTACTTC. Its translation is CASSEGTSGSYEQYF.

In this sample, this clone turned up a few times. The chain is built from TRBV2 and TRBJ1-2, with 8 positions matching TRBD1. CDR3 length equals 12 residues. CDR1 is SNHLY and CDR2 is FYNNEI in the germline V gene. With V trimmed by 3 bases and J by 9 bases, 3 bases remained unmatched. CDR3 amino acids: CASSEDRACYTF. The DNA of the CDR3 is TGTGCCAGCAGTGAGGACAGGGCATGCTACACCTTC.

The genes are TRBV15 and TRBJ1-4; weak D call: TRBD1 (5 bases). The CDR3 length is 15 residues. The germline gives CDR1 LNHNV, CDR2 YYDKDF (reference sequence). The V end was cut by 0 bases, the J end by 8 bases, with 13 bases between. CDR3 sequence reads: CATSRDSGTAEKLFF. CDR3 coding DNA: TGTGCCACCAGCAGAGATTCCGGGACGGCAGAAAAACTGTTTTTT.

This rearrangement joins TRBV6-6 to TRBJ2-2; 7 bases align to TRBD1. CDR1 is MNHNY, CDR2 SVGAGI, per germline (reference sequence). This CDR3 spans 16 amino acids. V shed 2 bases and J 0 bases; nucleotides not matched to a gene: 3. The CDR3 DNA reads as TGTGCCAGCAGTTACCAGGGGACAGCGAACACCGGGGAGCTGTTTTTT. It codes for CASSYQGTANTGELFF.

The chain has TRBV28 and TRBJ1-2; D is undetermined. Deletions cut 8 bases from V and 10 bases from J, with 14 bases between. The CDR3 has 11 amino acids. Germline CDR1 and CDR2: MDHEN and SYDVKM. CDR3 coding DNA: TGTGCCAGCGGCCTCCGTGGTGACTACACCTTC. It yields the protein CASGLRGDYTF.